The 14 T cell receptor beta chains reported below all come from one sample, sequenced in a study of technical replicates of blood from a few donors. Sequencing was performed with immunoSEQ multiplex PCR; in TCRdb, only in-frame clones are kept and a portion is missing. The profile shows more than 65,000 clones, 94% of them singletons. The sample comprised T cells isolated from PBMCs. These TCRs come from a human donor in good health.

The chain employs TRBV15 and TRBJ1-2, with no clear D. There are 12 residues in the CDR3. Germline V CDR1 and CDR2: LNHNV, YYDKDF (reference sequence). V lost 1 base to trimming and J lost 8 bases, with 8 bases between them. The CDR3 nucleotides are TGTGCCACCAGCAGAGGCTCGAGAGGCTACACCTTC. It yields the protein CATSRGSRGYTF.

The rearrangement joins TRBV6-6 to TRBJ2-7; D perhaps matches TRBD1 (6 bases). Per germline, CDR1 MNHNY and CDR2 SVGAGI (reference sequence). V was cut by 7 bases and J by 6 bases, with 19 bases left in between. The CDR3 length is 14 residues. CDR3 DNA sequence: TGTGCCAGCACCTATTTTCAAACAGGGAGCGAGCAGTACTTC. It translates to CASTYFQTGSEQYF.

The chain has TRBV27 and TRBJ1-5, with 8 bases matching TRBD1. The CDR3 is 13 amino acids. J lost 2 bases, V lost 6 bases, and 0 bases had no gene match. The germline gives CDR1 MNHEY, CDR2 SMNVEV (reference sequence). CDR3 coding DNA: TGTGCCAGCAGGACAGGGGGCAATCAGCCCCAGCATTTT. The encoded protein is CASRTGGNQPQHF.

The gene calls are TRBV7-9 and TRBJ1-5; TRBD1 matches 8 bases. This CDR3 has 12 residues. CDR1 is SEHNR, CDR2 FQNEAQ, per germline (reference sequence). Unmatched junction bases numbered 0, after V lost 7 bases and J lost 4 bases. CDR3 nucleotides: TGTGCCAGCAACAGGGGGAATCAGCCCCAGCATTTT. Translated, it gives CASNRGNQPQHF.

This clone was counted a few times. The chain uses TRBV5-6 and TRBJ1-5; D may be TRBD1 (5 bases). V was pared by 4 bases and J by 3 bases, with 11 bases between. Germline CDR1 is SGHDT and CDR2 is YYEEEE. The CDR3 sequence is 14 residues long. Here the CDR3 reads CASSHRDYNQPQHF. The DNA of the CDR3 is TGTGCCAGCAGCCACCGGGACTACAATCAGCCCCAGCATTTT.

The V gene is TRBV10-3, the J gene TRBJ1-5, with TRBD1 matching over 7 bases. Germline values: CDR1 ENHRY, CDR2 SYGVKD. V was pared by 6 bases and J by 2 bases, with 4 bases of the junction left unmatched. The CDR3 totals 14 residues. The CDR3 loop reads CAIRPGQGNQPQHF. The CDR3 region has the DNA TGTGCCATCAGGCCTGGACAGGGCAATCAGCCCCAGCATTTT.

The CDR3 reads CASSSARIANTGELFF. DNA for the CDR3: TGCGCCAGCAGCTCCGCCAGAATCGCGAACACCGGGGAGCTGTTTTTT. The rearrangement joins TRBV5-1 to TRBJ2-2; the D is unclear. Germline V CDR1 and CDR2: SGHRS, YFSETQ. The CDR3 consists of 16 residues. The V end was cut by 3 bases, the J end by 0 bases, with 12 bases between.

V gene TRBV6-5 combines with J gene TRBJ1-1; TRBD1 agrees at 11 bases. Germline lookup yields CDR1 MNHEY and CDR2 SVGAGI. V dropped 7 bases and J dropped 10; count of bases not matched to a gene: 5. This CDR3 comprises 12 residues. CDR3 in amino acids: CASTSGTGGAFF. Here the CDR3 DNA reads TGTGCCAGCACCTCCGGGACAGGGGGAGCTTTCTTT.

Comments on this clone: The junction and the germline gene differ at one end; a read error may be behind it. The gene calls are TRBV6-4 and TRBJ1-1; possibly TRBD1 for D (6 bases). Germline CDR1 is MRHNA and CDR2 is SNTAGT. The CDR3 is 17 residues long. CDR3 DNA sequence: TGTGCCAGCAGTGACCGTCCCACCTCAACAGGGAACGCTGAAGCTTTCTTT. Encoded protein: CASSDRPTSTGNAEAFF.

The rearrangement links TRBV30 to TRBJ1-2; 7 positions agree with TRBD1. Germline CDR1 GTSNPN, CDR2 SVGIG (reference sequence). Unmatched junction bases numbered 8, after V lost 8 bases and J lost 5 bases. The CDR3 length is 12 residues. The chain's CDR3 is CARDRQGYGYTF. The CDR3 DNA reads TGTGCCCGCGACCGACAGGGATATGGCTACACCTTC. The full variable domain, in which reference TRBV30 and TRBJ1-2 provide the parts outside the CDR3, is SQTIHQWPATLVQPVGSPLSLECTVEGTSNPNLYWYRQAAGRGLQLLFYSVGIGQISSEVPQNLSASRPQDRQFILSSKKLLLSDSGFYLCARDRQGYGYTFGSGTRLTVV.

This chain links TRBV11-2 with TRBJ2-5; D possibly corresponds to TRBD1 (7 bases). The ends were cut back, 5 bases at V and 5 bases at J, with 21 bases in the middle. CDR3 length: 16 residues. Germline CDR1 is SGHAT and CDR2 is FQNNGV. In DNA form, the CDR3 reads TGTGCCAGCAGCCCTTGGGGACAGACTAGTAATGAGACCCAGTACTTC. It codes for CASSPWGQTSNETQYF.

This clone occurred once. The chain uses TRBV14 and TRBJ1-1; no reliable D call. V was pared by 1 base and J by 0 bases, with 9 bases between. This CDR3 is 15 amino acids long. Germline CDR1 is SGHDN and CDR2 is FVKESK. In DNA form, the CDR3 reads TGTGCCAGCAGCCAAGTGGGCGAGATGAACACTGAAGCTTTCTTT. Residues: CASSQVGEMNTEAFF.

This chain connects TRBV10-3 to TRBJ1-2; 9 positions agree with TRBD1. This CDR3 comprises 12 residues. The germline V gene encodes CDR1 ENHRY and CDR2 SYGVKD. The V and J ends lost 7 bases and 8 bases, in that order; junction bases with no gene match: 5. Written as DNA, the CDR3 is TGTGCCATCAAGATTACAGGGGGCGGCTACACCTTC. Residues: CAIKITGGGYTF.

In this sample, this clone turned up once. The chain carries TRBV6-6 and TRBJ1-2; 7 positions agree with TRBD1. V shed 6 bases and J 3 bases; nucleotides not matched to a gene: 10. The CDR3 is 15 amino acids. From germline, CDR1 is MNHNY and CDR2 SVGAGI (reference sequence). The CDR3 sequence is CASSLSGTVDYGYTF. The DNA for the CDR3 is TGTGCCAGCAGCCTATCTGGGACAGTGGACTATGGCTACACCTTC.